Each of the 21 T cell receptor beta chains below was sequenced from the same sample in a study of blood T cell repertoires in COVID-19. Clones were sequenced by immunoSEQ multiplex PCR, and TCRdb holds only the in-frame ones, with some missing. The sample holds about 33,000 clones, around nine tenths seen once. Sequenced input: peripheral blood. Receptor source: a human donor in a cohort sampled during active COVID-19.

This rearrangement joins TRBV5-1 to TRBJ2-3, with TRBD1 identical over 10 bases. CDR1 and CDR2 (germline): SGHRS, YFSETQ. Germline trimming cut 5 bases from V and 4 bases from J; bases unmatched to any gene: 7. The CDR3 totals 15 residues. This CDR3 is CASRYTGTGADTQYF. The DNA for the CDR3 is TGCGCCAGCAGGTATACCGGGACAGGGGCAGATACGCAGTATTTT.

A note on this clone: The junction differs from germline at one of its ends, possibly a read error. The CDR3: CASRSASASSLHF. In DNA, the CDR3 is TGTGCCAGCAGGAGCGCTAGCGCCTCGTCTCTGCACTTC. The V call is TRBV2, the J call TRBJ2-4; D perhaps matches TRBD2 (6 bases). Germline values: CDR1 SNHLY, CDR2 FYNNEI. This CDR3 is 13 amino acids long.

A single count supports this clone. The chain uses TRBV11-3 and TRBJ2-5, with D tentatively TRBD1 (6 bases). The V gene lost 1 base and the J gene lost 2 bases, with 14 bases spanning the gap. The CDR3 is made up of 16 amino acids. Germline lookup yields CDR1 SGHNT and CDR2 YENEEA. This CDR3 is CASSLVGGGSQETQYF. The CDR3 DNA reads as TGTGCCAGCAGCTTAGTTGGGGGCGGCTCGCAAGAGACCCAGTACTTC.

This clone was counted once. This chain links TRBV6-5 with TRBJ2-6; D gene uncertain. The V gene lost 6 bases and the J gene lost 0 bases, with 9 bases spanning the gap. The CDR3 totals 15 residues. Per the germline V gene, CDR1 is MNHEY and CDR2 is SVGAGI. CDR3 DNA: TGTGCCAGCAGCCCCGACAACTCTGGGGCCAACGTCCTGACTTTC. As protein: CASSPDNSGANVLTF.

V gene TRBV4-3 combines with J gene TRBJ2-7, with a possible D match to TRBD2 (5 bases). Trimming left V 0 bases short and J 4 bases short, with 10 bases between. This CDR3 region has 14 residues. Germline V gene lookup returns CDR1 LGHNA and CDR2 YSLEER. The CDR3 is CASSQDGGRYEQYF. In DNA, the CDR3 is TGCGCCAGCAGCCAAGATGGAGGCCGGTACGAGCAGTACTTC.

This clone has a handful of counts. The J gene is TRBJ2-7, the V gene TRBV19; 7 nucleotides line up with TRBD2. The trim removed 6 bases at V and 2 bases at J, leaving 4 bases unmatched. The V gene's germline CDR1 is LNHDA and CDR2 SQIVND (reference sequence). This CDR3 has 13 residues. DNA of the CDR3: TGTGCCAGTAGGGGGAGCGGGACCTACGAGCAGTACTTC. This encodes CASRGSGTYEQYF.

The gene calls are TRBV10-2 and TRBJ1-5; D remains unclear. With 4 bases removed from V and 5 bases from J, the gap between germline ends came to 12 bases. This CDR3 spans 14 amino acids. Per the germline V gene, CDR1 is WSHSY and CDR2 is SAAADI. The CDR3 protein is CASSGSEGYQPQHF. CDR3 coding DNA: TGCGCCAGCAGTGGGAGTGAGGGATATCAGCCCCAGCATTTT.

This chain connects TRBV30 to TRBJ2-3; TRBD2 agrees at 7 bases. The CDR3 contains 18 residues. Germline lookup yields CDR1 GTSNPN and CDR2 SVGIG (reference sequence). The V segment lost 0 bases and the J segment 0 bases; nucleotides outside the gene matches: 12. In DNA form, the CDR3 reads TGTGCCTGGAGTGTCTTCTCCGGGCTAGCGGATAGCACAGATACGCAGTATTTT. Translated: CAWSVFSGLADSTDTQYF.

The chain recombines TRBV28 with TRBJ1-6, with a weak D call TRBD1 (5 bases). Germline V lookup: CDR1 MDHEN, CDR2 SYDVKM. Trimming took off 1 base at V and 10 bases at J, with 14 bases between the two ends. The CDR3 sequence is 15 residues long. The CDR3 DNA reads as TGTGCCAGCAGTTTATCTAGAGACCCAGGGTCACCCCTCCACTTT. This gives the protein CASSLSRDPGSPLHF.

The chain combines TRBV28 with TRBJ1-1; D is uncertain. The CDR3 is made up of 13 amino acids. V lost 6 bases to trimming and J lost 6 bases, with 14 bases between them. In germline, CDR1 is MDHEN, CDR2 SYDVKM. The chain's CDR3 is CASSRYPYAEAFF. Written as DNA, the CDR3 is TGTGCCAGCAGCCGCTATCCCTACGCTGAAGCTTTCTTT.

The table lists this clone with a count of one. The chain joins TRBV9 to TRBJ2-5, with 9 bases that match TRBD1. Germline assignment: CDR1 SGDLS and CDR2 YYNGEE. V dropped 0 bases and J dropped 5; count of bases not matched to a gene: 14. The CDR3 totals 18 residues. The CDR3 protein is CASSVGDLGQGIQETQYF. CDR3 in DNA: TGTGCCAGCAGCGTAGGGGACCTTGGACAGGGGATTCAGGAGACCCAGTACTTC.

This clone appeared a single time. The chain joins TRBV9 to TRBJ2-3; a weak D match, TRBD1 (5 bases). The germline CDR1 and CDR2 sequences are SGDLS and YYNGEE. With 0 bases removed from V and 4 bases from J, the gap between germline ends came to 9 bases. CDR3 length equals 14 residues. CDR3 sequence (DNA): TGTGCCAGCAGCGTAGGCCCAGGGCCAGATACGCAGTATTTT. Amino acid sequence: CASSVGPGPDTQYF.

The CDR3 spells CASSGGPSGVTYNEQFF. The CDR3 nucleotides are TGTGCCAGCAGTGGCGGGCCTAGCGGGGTTACCTACAATGAGCAGTTCTTC. V and J are TRBV2 and TRBJ2-1; TRBD2 matches 9 bases. Trimming at V came to 4 bases and at J to 2 bases, leaving 9 bases not matched to a gene. The germline CDR1 and CDR2 sequences are SNHLY and FYNNEI. The CDR3 has 17 amino acids.

This clone was seen just once. This sequence joins TRBV9 and TRBJ2-3; 7 bases agree with TRBD2. Germline trimming cut 7 bases from V and 5 bases from J; bases unmatched to any gene: 10. Germline V lookup: CDR1 SGDLS, CDR2 YYNGEE. CDR3 length: 14 amino acids. CDR3 residues: CASCRGDAGDTQYF. The CDR3 DNA follows: TGTGCCAGCTGTCGGGGGGATGCGGGAGATACGCAGTATTTT.

This chain joins TRBV3-1 (or the pseudogene TRBV3-2) and TRBJ2-3; D is ambiguous. V lost 0 bases and J 2 bases, leaving 6 bases between the germline ends. The CDR3 consists of 14 residues. CDR1 LGHDT and CDR2 YNNKEL come from the germline V gene (reference sequence). This chain's CDR3 is CASSQDIATDTQYF. CDR3 in DNA: TGTGCCAGCAGCCAAGATATAGCCACAGATACGCAGTATTTT.

This clone was seen a handful of times. The CDR3 region is CASSSSGGAREQYF. The DNA for the CDR3 is TGTGCCAGCAGCTCGAGCGGGGGGGCGCGTGAGCAGTACTTC. This chain connects TRBV7-2 to TRBJ2-7, with 10 nucleotides matching TRBD2. The CDR3 extends over 14 amino acids. With 4 bases clipped from V and 7 bases from J, the junction kept 7 bases outside the gene matches. Germline CDR1 and CDR2: SGHTA and FQGNSA.

The rearrangement links TRBV12-3 or TRBV12-4 to TRBJ2-5, with D hard to call. The germline V and J ends were trimmed by 1 base and 2 bases, with 5 bases remaining between them. The CDR3 extends over 13 amino acids. The CDR3 DNA reads TGTGCCAGCAGTTTAGACTTTCAAGAGACCCAGTACTTC. Its translation is CASSLDFQETQYF.

In DNA form, the CDR3 reads TGCGCCAGCAGCTTGGCCTCTAGCGGGGGGGCCGGGTTCGCAGATACGCAGTATTTT. Residues: CASSLASSGGAGFADTQYF. The rearrangement uses TRBV5-1 and TRBJ2-3; 12 bases match TRBD2. Unmatched junction bases numbered 12, after V lost 0 bases and J lost 4 bases. The V gene's germline CDR1 is SGHRS and CDR2 YFSETQ. The CDR3 is made up of 19 amino acids.

The rearrangement uses TRBV24-1 and TRBJ2-1, with TRBD2 matching 10 bases. Per germline, CDR1 KGHDR and CDR2 SFDVKD. Losses at the gene ends were 4 bases for V and 7 bases for J; bases not matched to a gene: 9. The CDR3 is 16 residues long. The CDR3 coding sequence is TGTGCCACCAGTGACCCTTGGGCTAGCGGGAGAAATGAGCAGTTCTTC. Translated: CATSDPWASGRNEQFF.

The chain combines TRBV5-8 with TRBJ2-4, with D possibly matching TRBD2 (6 bases). Germline CDR1 and CDR2: SGHTS and YDEGEE. The CDR3 length is 16 residues. The V and J ends lost 7 bases and 3 bases respectively, with 20 bases between them. CDR3: CASSRTYETSKNIQYF. In DNA form, the CDR3 reads TGTGCCAGCTCCCGTACATACGAGACTAGCAAAAACATTCAGTACTTC.

The chain combines TRBV5-1 with TRBJ2-3, with 8 bases matching TRBD1. Germline CDR1 and CDR2: SGHRS and YFSETQ. This CDR3 has 17 residues. The J segment lost 4 bases and the V segment lost 3 bases, leaving 13 bases of the junction unmatched. CDR3 in DNA: TGCGCCAGCAGCTCCGGACAGGGTCGATTCATCGCAGATACGCAGTATTTT. Translated: CASSSGQGRFIADTQYF.